The 21 T cell receptor beta chains below all came from one sample that was sequenced in a study of response to subunit inactivated influenza vaccine. TCRdb redid the calling of the RT-PCR reads with MiXCR, one entry per CDR3 protein. The data hold hundreds of thousands of distinct CDR3 sequences, with roughly 13% observed a single time. The specimen comprised PBMCs from blood, sampled about 14 days before vaccination. These TCRs come from a man aged 50-59 years who received an inactivated influenza vaccine.

This clonotype appeared a few times. The gene calls are TRBV18 and TRBJ2-5, with 8 bases matching TRBD1. J gave up 5 bases and V 6 bases, and 5 bases lay outside the gene matches. This CDR3 has 13 amino acids. Germline V gene sequence: CDR1 KGHSH, CDR2 LQKENI. CDR3 region: CASSTGVAETQYF. The CDR3, as DNA: TGTGCCAGCTCGACAGGGGTCGCCGAGACCCAGTACTTC.

This clonotype was counted a few times. The chain combines TRBV7-2 with TRBJ2-5; 14 bases are a match to TRBD2. The CDR3 is 17 residues long. V lost 7 bases and J lost 5; bases outside the gene matches: 12. Germline V lookup: CDR1 SGHTA, CDR2 FQGNSA. The CDR3 loop reads CASNKMGTSGSRETQYF. For the CDR3, the DNA is TGTGCCAGCAACAAGATGGGGACTAGCGGGAGTAGGGAGACCCAGTACTTC. Together with reference TRBV7-2 and TRBJ2-5, the CDR3 gives the full variable domain: GAGVSQSPSNKVTEKGKDVELRCDPISGHTALYWYRQSLGQGLEFLIYFQGNSAPDKSGLPSDRFSAERTGGSVSTLTIQRTQQEDSAVYLCASNKMGTSGSRETQYFGPGTRLLVL.

The chain joins TRBV7-9 to TRBJ2-7, with 8 nucleotides matching TRBD1. The CDR3 extends over 15 amino acids. With 4 bases clipped from V and 0 bases from J, the junction kept 5 bases outside the gene matches. Germline lookup yields CDR1 SEHNR and CDR2 FQNEAQ (reference sequence). The CDR3 here is CASSSWTGNSYEQYF. DNA of the CDR3: TGTGCCAGCAGCTCTTGGACAGGGAACTCCTACGAGCAGTACTTC.

The rearrangement links TRBV4-1 to TRBJ2-7; D not resolved. Germline CDR1 and CDR2: MGHRA and YSYEKL. V was shortened by 1 base and J by 2 bases, with 9 bases between the two germline ends. This CDR3 has 14 amino acids. CDR3 bases: TGCGCCAGCAGCCAAGGGACCGTTCCCTACGAGCAGTACTTC. Residues: CASSQGTVPYEQYF.

The V gene is TRBV7-2, the J gene TRBJ2-1; the D gene is possibly TRBD2 (6 bases). The V end was cut by 5 bases, the J end by 3 bases, with 14 bases between. Germline loops: CDR1 SGHTA, CDR2 FQGNSA. The CDR3 totals 15 residues. The CDR3 spells CASSDPEAGYNEQFF. The CDR3 DNA sequence: TGTGCCAGCAGCGACCCTGAAGCGGGCTACAATGAGCAGTTCTTC.

This clonotype was counted between two and nine times. This chain uses TRBV20-1 with TRBJ2-3; possibly TRBD2 for D (5 bases). Germline V gene sequence: CDR1 DFQATT, CDR2 SNEGSKA (reference sequence). CDR3 size: 15 residues. V dropped 6 bases and J dropped 0 bases, with 16 bases sitting between them. CDR3 nucleotides: TGCAGTGCCCGGTCGGTGGGAGAGAGCACAGATACGCAGTATTTT. Protein: CSARSVGESTDTQYF.

As DNA, the CDR3 is TGTGCCAGCAGCTTTAGACTAGCGGGGGATCCCTACGAGCAGTACTTC. It specifies CASSFRLAGDPYEQYF. V gene TRBV5-6 combines with J gene TRBJ2-7; 12 nucleotides align to TRBD2. This CDR3 comprises 16 residues. V gave up 2 bases and J gave up 2 bases; unmatched junction bases: 5. From germline, CDR1 is SGHDT and CDR2 YYEEEE.

A few counts support this clonotype. The CDR3 nucleotides read TGTGCCACCAGCAGAACCTTGACCCAAGATACAGATACGCAGTATTTT. Protein: CATSRTLTQDTDTQYF. This sequence joins TRBV15 and TRBJ2-3; the D is unclear. The V and J ends lost 2 bases and 3 bases respectively, with 15 bases between them. Germline assignment: CDR1 LNHNV and CDR2 YYDKDF (reference sequence). This CDR3 has 16 amino acids.

V gene TRBV28 combines with J gene TRBJ2-7; 9 bases agree with TRBD1. Germline CDR1 is MDHEN and CDR2 is SYDVKM. The V and J ends lost 11 bases and 2 bases, in that order; junction bases with no gene match: 13. This CDR3 is 15 amino acids long. This CDR3 reads CALGVRDRATYEQYF. The CDR3 nucleotides are TGTGCCTTGGGGGTCCGGGACAGGGCGACCTACGAGCAGTACTTC.

This clonotype showed up just a few times. This sequence joins TRBV20-1 and TRBJ1-2; D remains unclear. The CDR3 extends over 14 amino acids. The V gene's germline CDR1 is DFQATT and CDR2 SNEGSKA (reference sequence). V lost 2 bases and J lost 0, with 10 bases in between. The CDR3 loop reads CSARRGEPNYGYTF. The CDR3 coding sequence is TGCAGTGCTAGACGAGGTGAGCCTAACTATGGCTACACCTTC.

The rearrangement links TRBV20-1 to TRBJ2-5; 15 bases fit TRBD2. The CDR3 has 19 amino acids. V was pared by 0 bases and J by 5 bases, with 13 bases of the junction left unmatched. Germline CDR1 is DFQATT and CDR2 is SNEGSKA (reference sequence). CDR3 sequence reads: CSARDGGTSGGPYLETQYF. The CDR3 coding sequence is TGCAGTGCTAGAGATGGCGGGACTAGCGGGGGGCCATATCTGGAGACCCAGTACTTC.

This clonotype was seen ten or more times. The chain employs TRBV4-2 and TRBJ2-5, with D perhaps TRBD2 (6 bases). The germline gives CDR1 LGHNA, CDR2 YNFKEQ. The CDR3 runs 14 residues. Trimming cost V 0 bases and J 2 bases, with 7 bases left between them. The CDR3 here is CASSQDSGQETQYF. The CDR3 DNA is TGTGCCAGCAGCCAAGATAGCGGACAAGAGACCCAGTACTTC.

This clonotype has a handful of counts. Here the CDR3 DNA reads TGCAGTGCTAGGGGACTCCGGGGGAATCAGCCCCAGCATTTT. Encoded protein: CSARGLRGNQPQHF. The genes are TRBV20-1 and TRBJ1-5; D perhaps matches TRBD1 (5 bases). Trimming cost V 3 bases and J 4 bases, with 13 bases left between them. The CDR3 runs to 14 residues. Germline V CDR1 and CDR2: DFQATT, SNEGSKA (reference sequence).

V and J are TRBV27 and TRBJ2-1, with D perhaps matching TRBD1 (5 bases). The CDR3 extends over 15 amino acids. V lost 5 bases to trimming and J lost 2 bases, with 13 bases between them. The V gene's germline CDR1 is MNHEY and CDR2 SMNVEV (reference sequence). CDR3 bases: TGTGCCAGCAGTCAATCCGACAGAACCTACAATGAGCAGTTCTTC. This codes for CASSQSDRTYNEQFF.

This clonotype was counted many times. The chain recombines TRBV2 with TRBJ2-7; D might be TRBD2 (5 bases). This CDR3 region has 13 residues. V lost 4 bases, J lost 1 base, and 8 bases lay in between. Germline CDR1 reads SNHLY; CDR2 reads FYNNEI. The DNA of the CDR3 is TGTGCCAGCAGTGTTACGGGGTCCTACGAGCAGTACTTC. Encoded protein: CASSVTGSYEQYF.

The chain links TRBV30 to TRBJ2-7; weak D call: TRBD1 (7 bases). The CDR3 is 14 residues long. Germline loops: CDR1 GTSNPN, CDR2 SVGIG (reference sequence). V was pared by 0 bases and J by 6 bases, with 15 bases between. The CDR3 DNA reads as TGTGCCTGGAGTGTACGAGGAGGGGGCATCGAGCAGTACTTC. Protein: CAWSVRGGGIEQYF.

The table lists this clonotype with a few counts. The CDR3 coding sequence is TGCAGTGCTAGGGGTAGCGGGGATTGGGCAGAGACCCAGTACTTC. Encoded protein: CSARGSGDWAETQYF. This chain links TRBV20-1 with TRBJ2-5; 8 bases match TRBD2. J lost 4 bases, V lost 3 bases, and 10 bases had no gene match. The CDR3 runs to 15 residues. Per germline, CDR1 DFQATT and CDR2 SNEGSKA (reference sequence).

The chain recombines TRBV7-6 with TRBJ2-3; tentatively, D is TRBD1 (7 bases). CDR1 and CDR2 from the germline V gene are SGHVS and FNYEAQ. The ends were cut back, 2 bases at V and 2 bases at J, with 20 bases in the middle. CDR3 length: 18 amino acids. The CDR3, as DNA: TGTGCCAGCAGCTTATTAGCACGGAGGGGGCATGCCACAGATACGCAGTATTTT. This gives the protein CASSLLARRGHATDTQYF.

The J gene is TRBJ2-7, the V gene TRBV20-1; TRBD2 is a possible D gene (5 bases). CDR3 length equals 16 residues. Trimming stripped 6 bases from V and 0 bases from J, with 21 bases between. Germline lookup yields CDR1 DFQATT and CDR2 SNEGSKA (reference sequence). The CDR3 loop reads CSATTPDGGSSYEQYF. Here the CDR3 DNA reads TGCAGTGCGACTACCCCGGACGGAGGAAGCTCCTACGAGCAGTACTTC.

This clonotype was picked up a small number of times. J is TRBJ2-5 and V is TRBV15; a weak D match, TRBD2 (7 bases). The CDR3 has 15 residues. Germline CDR1 is LNHNV and CDR2 is YYDKDF (reference sequence). V lost 4 bases, J lost 5 bases, and 17 bases lay in between. The CDR3 nucleotides are TGTGCCACCAGCATCAACCGGGGGGCGTGGGAGACCCAGTACTTC. Translated: CATSINRGAWETQYF.

This clonotype was seen more than once but under ten times. V gene TRBV5-6 combines with J gene TRBJ1-3; D call uncertain. Germline CDR1 and CDR2: SGHDT and YYEEEE. V lost 4 bases and J lost 3, with 8 bases in between. The CDR3 loop spans 13 amino acids. Written as DNA, the CDR3 is TGTGCCAGCAGCATGAGGATTGGAAACACCATATATTTT. Amino acids: CASSMRIGNTIYF.